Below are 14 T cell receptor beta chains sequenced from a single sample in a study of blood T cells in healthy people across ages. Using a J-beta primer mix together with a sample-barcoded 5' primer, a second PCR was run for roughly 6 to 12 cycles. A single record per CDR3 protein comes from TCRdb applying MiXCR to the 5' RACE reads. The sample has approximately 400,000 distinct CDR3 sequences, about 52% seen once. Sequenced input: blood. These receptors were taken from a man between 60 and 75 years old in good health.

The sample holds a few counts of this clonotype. DNA of the CDR3: TGCGCCAGCAGCCCGACAGGGTCAGTCTACGAGCAGTACTTC. This codes for CASSPTGSVYEQYF. V and J are TRBV5-1 and TRBJ2-7, with 7 bases that match TRBD1. The ends lost 4 bases at V and 3 bases at J; junction bases unmatched: 7. The CDR3 is 14 amino acids. Germline assignment: CDR1 SGHRS and CDR2 YFSETQ.

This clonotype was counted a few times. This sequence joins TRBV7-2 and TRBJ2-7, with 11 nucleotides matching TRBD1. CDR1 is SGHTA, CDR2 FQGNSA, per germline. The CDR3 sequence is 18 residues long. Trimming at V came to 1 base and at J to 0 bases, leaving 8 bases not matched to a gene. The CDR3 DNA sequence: TGTGCCAGCAGCTTAGGGCGACCGGGACAGGGGGTCTCCTACGAGCAGTACTTC. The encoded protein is CASSLGRPGQGVSYEQYF.

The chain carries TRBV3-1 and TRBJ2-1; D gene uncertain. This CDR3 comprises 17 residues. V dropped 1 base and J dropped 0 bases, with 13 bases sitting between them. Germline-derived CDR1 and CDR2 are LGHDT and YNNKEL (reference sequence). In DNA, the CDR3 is TGTGCCAGCAGCCAAGTTCCGCCCCCCAGCTCCTACAATGAGCAGTTCTTC. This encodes CASSQVPPPSSYNEQFF.

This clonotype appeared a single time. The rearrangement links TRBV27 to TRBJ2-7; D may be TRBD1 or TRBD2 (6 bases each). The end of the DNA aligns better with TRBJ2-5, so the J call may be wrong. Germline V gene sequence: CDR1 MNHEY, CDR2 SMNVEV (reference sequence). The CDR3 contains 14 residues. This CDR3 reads CASSLFRGLETQYF. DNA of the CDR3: TGTGCCAGCAGTTTATTTCGGGGGCTGGAGACCCAGTACTTC.

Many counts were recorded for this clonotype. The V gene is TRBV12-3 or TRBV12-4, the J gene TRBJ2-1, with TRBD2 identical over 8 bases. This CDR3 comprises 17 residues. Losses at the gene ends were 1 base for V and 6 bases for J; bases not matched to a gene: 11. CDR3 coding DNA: TGTGCCAGCAGTTTAGTAAGTGGCGGGAGGTCGATCAATGAGCAGTTCTTC. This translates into CASSLVSGGRSINEQFF.

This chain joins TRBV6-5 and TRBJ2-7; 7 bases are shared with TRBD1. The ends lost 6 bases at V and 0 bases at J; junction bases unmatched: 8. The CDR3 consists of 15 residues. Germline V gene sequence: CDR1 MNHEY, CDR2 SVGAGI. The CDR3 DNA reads TGTGCCAGCAGCTACAGGGGATCGTCCTCCTACGAGCAGTACTTC. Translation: CASSYRGSSSYEQYF.

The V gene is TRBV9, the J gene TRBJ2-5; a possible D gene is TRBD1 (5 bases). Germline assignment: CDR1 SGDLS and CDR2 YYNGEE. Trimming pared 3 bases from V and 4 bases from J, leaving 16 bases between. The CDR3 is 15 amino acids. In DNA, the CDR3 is TGTGCCAGCAGCGGGCTTGGGGCAGTGCGAGAGACCCAGTACTTC. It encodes CASSGLGAVRETQYF.

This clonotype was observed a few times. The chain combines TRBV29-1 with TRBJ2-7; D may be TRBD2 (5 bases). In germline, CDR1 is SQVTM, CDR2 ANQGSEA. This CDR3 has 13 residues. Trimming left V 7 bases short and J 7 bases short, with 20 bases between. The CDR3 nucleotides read TGCAGCGGTGCCCATAGGCTAGCCAATGAGCAGTACTTC. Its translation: CSGAHRLANEQYF.

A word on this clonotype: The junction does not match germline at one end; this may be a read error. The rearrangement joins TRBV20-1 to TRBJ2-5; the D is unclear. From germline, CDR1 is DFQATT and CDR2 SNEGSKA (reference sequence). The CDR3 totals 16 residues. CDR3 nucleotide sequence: TGCAGTGCTAGAGACGGCGCAAAGATGACCCAAGGGACCCAGTACTTC. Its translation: CSARDGAKMTQGTQYF.

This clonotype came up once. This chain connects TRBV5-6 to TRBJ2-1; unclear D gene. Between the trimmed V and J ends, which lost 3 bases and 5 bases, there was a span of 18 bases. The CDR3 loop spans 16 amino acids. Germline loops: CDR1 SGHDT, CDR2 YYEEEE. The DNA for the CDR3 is TGTGCCAGCAGCTACGCAGTGGCGAGCATGCACAATGAGCAGTTCTTC. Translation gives CASSYAVASMHNEQFF.

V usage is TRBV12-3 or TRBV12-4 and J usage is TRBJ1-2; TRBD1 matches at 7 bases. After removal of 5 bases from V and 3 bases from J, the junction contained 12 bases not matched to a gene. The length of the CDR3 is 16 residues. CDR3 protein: CASSALRDSFHYGYTF. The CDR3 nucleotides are TGTGCCAGCAGTGCTCTCCGGGACAGTTTTCACTATGGCTACACCTTC.

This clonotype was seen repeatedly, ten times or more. The CDR3 nucleotides are TGTGCCAGCAGGAGGGACAGGGGCTACGAGCAGTACTTC. This encodes CASRRDRGYEQYF. The rearrangement links TRBV12-3 or TRBV12-4 to TRBJ2-7, with 10 bases that match TRBD1. This CDR3 is built from 13 residues. V was pared by 6 bases and J by 3 bases, with 2 bases of the junction left unmatched.

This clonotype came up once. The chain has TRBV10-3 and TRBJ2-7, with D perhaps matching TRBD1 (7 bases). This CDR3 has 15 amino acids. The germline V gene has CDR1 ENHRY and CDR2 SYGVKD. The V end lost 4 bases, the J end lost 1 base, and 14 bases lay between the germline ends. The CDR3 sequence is CAISGGTDLSYEQYF. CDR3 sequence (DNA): TGTGCCATCAGTGGCGGGACAGACTTATCCTACGAGCAGTACTTC.

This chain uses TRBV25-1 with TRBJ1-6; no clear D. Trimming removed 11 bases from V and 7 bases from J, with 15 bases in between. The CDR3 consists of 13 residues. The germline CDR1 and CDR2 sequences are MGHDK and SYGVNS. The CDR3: CAGRRDGNSPLHF. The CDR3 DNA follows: TGTGCCGGCCGTCGTGATGGGAATTCACCCCTCCACTTT.